The 5 T cell receptor beta chains below come from one sample, sequenced in a study of cytotoxic CD8 clonotypes in ibrutinib-treated CLL. Profiling relied on immunoSEQ multiplex PCR, and the TCRdb table lists in-frame clones only, not all of them. The table shows about 300,000 clones, with about 72% occurring only once. The input for sequencing was PBMCs, taken at disease progression, from a patient treated with ibrutinib. The receptor set was obtained from a human donor with chronic lymphocytic leukemia.

The V call is TRBV5-1, the J call TRBJ2-1; 10 positions agree with TRBD2. The CDR3 extends over 14 amino acids. V shed 4 bases and J 7 bases; nucleotides not matched to a gene: 5. Per the germline V gene, CDR1 is SGHRS and CDR2 is YFSETQ. The CDR3 spells CASSLGLAMNEQFF. For the CDR3, the DNA is TGCGCCAGCAGCCTGGGACTAGCGATGAATGAGCAGTTCTTC. The full variable domain, with the rest looked up from reference TRBV5-1 and TRBJ2-1, is KAGVTQTPRYLIKTRGQQVTLSCSPISGHRSVSWYQQTPGQGLQFLFEYFSETQRNKGNFPGRFSGRQFSNSRSEMNVSTLELGDSALYLCASSLGLAMNEQFFGPGTRLTVL.

The J gene is TRBJ2-1, the V gene TRBV7-9, with 8 bases aligning to TRBD1. The germline V gene has CDR1 SEHNR and CDR2 FQNEAQ (reference sequence). The junction had 12 bases not matched to a gene; V was cut back by 5 bases and J by 6 bases. This CDR3 has 16 amino acids. The CDR3: CASSTTGGAGSNEQFF. CDR3 DNA sequence: TGTGCCAGCAGCACAACAGGGGGTGCTGGAAGCAATGAGCAGTTCTTC.

Only a few counts were recorded for this clone. The genes are TRBV25-1 and TRBJ1-2; unclear D gene. V lost 6 bases and J lost 7, with 12 bases in between. The CDR3 runs 12 residues. Germline CDR1 reads MGHDK; CDR2 reads SYGVNS. CDR3 bases: TGTGCCAGCAGGAGCGGGAGGAGTGGCTACACCTTC. Protein product: CASRSGRSGYTF.

The chain carries TRBV5-1 and TRBJ2-7, with 9 bases fitting TRBD1. This CDR3 spans 14 amino acids. Germline V gene data show CDR1 as SGHRS and CDR2 as YFSETQ. The junction had 8 bases not matched to a gene; V was cut back by 2 bases and J by 8 bases. The CDR3 protein is CASSFPGQGEKQYF. The CDR3 DNA sequence: TGCGCCAGCAGCTTCCCGGGACAGGGAGAGAAGCAGTACTTC. The whole variable domain, filled in from reference TRBV5-1 and TRBJ2-7, reads KAGVTQTPRYLIKTRGQQVTLSCSPISGHRSVSWYQQTPGQGLQFLFEYFSETQRNKGNFPGRFSGRQFSNSRSEMNVSTLELGDSALYLCASSFPGQGEKQYFGPGTRLTVT.

Points on this clone: Distinct nucleotide sequences in the sample also encode this CDR3. The CDR3 DNA is TGTGCCAGCAGTTTCAGGGGGCAAAACACTGAAGCTTTCTTT. This encodes CASSFRGQNTEAFF. The chain carries TRBV27 and TRBJ1-1, with 8 bases matching TRBD1. The CDR3 covers 14 residues. The germline V gene encodes CDR1 MNHEY and CDR2 SMNVEV (reference sequence). V trimming: 3 bases; J trimming: 2 bases; junction bases outside the gene matches: 2.